A selection of T cell receptor beta chains follows, all from one sample in a study of PD-1 blockade in classical Hodgkin lymphoma. TCRdb's copy holds only in-frame clones and misses some; the assay was immunoSEQ multiplex PCR. The sample has about 63,000 clones, 88% seen once. The sample here was peripheral blood mononuclear cells (PBMCs), taken before the second cycle of nivolumab. The receptors originated from a human donor with classical Hodgkin lymphoma. Each CDR3 is given with its conserved first and last residue. The D gene is left open where the match is weak. Not every row has a clone size; where given, it reads once, few, many or a size class.

clone_size: .
d_call: .
v_call: TRBV15
j_call: TRBJ2-7
cdr3_nt: TGTGCCACCAGCAGAGAACAAGCTGCCTTTGAGCAGTACTTC
cdr3_aa: CATSREQAAFEQYF

clone_size: .
d_call: .
v_call: TRBV30
j_call: TRBJ2-2
cdr3_nt: TGTGCCTGGAGTGCCTCCGGGGAGCTGTTTTTT
cdr3_aa: CAWSASGELFF

clone_size: .
d_call: TRBD1
v_call: TRBV7-9
j_call: TRBJ1-3
cdr3_nt: TGTGCCAGCAGCTGGGACAGTGGAAACACCATATATTTT
cdr3_aa: CASSWDSGNTIYF

clone_size: .
d_call: .
v_call: TRBV18
j_call: TRBJ1-2
cdr3_nt: TGTGCCAGCTCACGAGGGAAAAGGGACTATGGCTACACCTTC
cdr3_aa: CASSRGKRDYGYTF

clone_size: .
d_call: TRBD2
v_call: TRBV2
j_call: TRBJ2-4
cdr3_nt: TGTGCCAGCAGTGTTGAGCGCGGGGGAAGAGCCAAAAACATTCAGTACTTC
cdr3_aa: CASSVERGGRAKNIQYF

clone_size: .
d_call: TRBD2
v_call: TRBV11-3
j_call: TRBJ2-7
cdr3_nt: TGTGCCAGCAGCTTCGGGGGGGTCCCCTCCTACGAGCAGTACTTC
cdr3_aa: CASSFGGVPSYEQYF

clone_size: .
d_call: .
v_call: TRBV6-6
j_call: TRBJ1-1
cdr3_nt: TGTGCCAGCAGGAAACAGGGCCTCTACACTGAAGCTTTCTTT
cdr3_aa: CASRKQGLYTEAFF

clone_size: .
d_call: TRBD1
v_call: TRBV6-1
j_call: TRBJ2-7
cdr3_nt: TGTGCCAGCAGTGTAGGCCACAGGGGATACGAGCAGTACTTC
cdr3_aa: CASSVGHRGYEQYF

clone_size: few
d_call: .
v_call: TRBV5-1
j_call: TRBJ1-3
cdr3_nt: TGCGCCAGCAGCCGGGACGGGACGACGACTGGAAACACCATATATTTT
cdr3_aa: CASSRDGTTTGNTIYF

clone_size: .
d_call: TRBD1
v_call: TRBV5-1
j_call: TRBJ2-5
cdr3_nt: TGCGCCAGCAGCTTGGGACAGGGACGTGTGGAGACCCAGTACTTC
cdr3_aa: CASSLGQGRVETQYF

clone_size: .
d_call: TRBD1
v_call: TRBV9
j_call: TRBJ1-1
cdr3_nt: TGTGCCAGCAGCGTAGGGACAGGGCCCCCCTTGAACACTGAAGCTTTCTTT
cdr3_aa: CASSVGTGPPLNTEAFF

clone_size: .
d_call: TRBD1
v_call: TRBV5-1
j_call: TRBJ1-1
cdr3_nt: TGCGCCAGCAGCTTCGGGACAGGGGATCAAGCTTTCTTT
cdr3_aa: CASSFGTGDQAFF

clone_size: .
d_call: .
v_call: TRBV5-1
j_call: TRBJ1-5
cdr3_nt: TGCGCCAGCTCACCCGACGGGATTCAGCCCCAGCATTTT
cdr3_aa: CASSPDGIQPQHF

clone_size: .
d_call: .
v_call: TRBV7-9
j_call: TRBJ2-7
cdr3_nt: TGTGCATCCCGCGCGACAGGCCCCTACGAGCAGTACTTC
cdr3_aa: CASRATGPYEQYF

clone_size: .
d_call: TRBD2
v_call: TRBV6-5
j_call: TRBJ2-2
cdr3_nt: TGTGCCAGCAGCCCTTGGAGCGGGGACGGGGAGCTGTTTTTT
cdr3_aa: CASSPWSGDGELFF

clone_size: .
d_call: TRBD2
v_call: TRBV19
j_call: TRBJ2-3
cdr3_nt: TGTGCCAGTAGTATAACGAAACTAGCGGGGAGAACAGATACGCAGTATTTT
cdr3_aa: CASSITKLAGRTDTQYF

clone_size: .
d_call: .
v_call: TRBV28
j_call: TRBJ2-2
cdr3_nt: TGTGCCAGCAGTTTATGGGACACCGGGGAGCTGTTTTTT
cdr3_aa: CASSLWDTGELFF

clone_size: .
d_call: .
v_call: TRBV28
j_call: TRBJ1-4
cdr3_nt: TGTGCCAGCAGTTTAGGAGGTTTATGGGAAAAACTGTTTTTT
cdr3_aa: CASSLGGLWEKLFF

clone_size: .
d_call: TRBD1
v_call: TRBV5-1
j_call: TRBJ1-1
cdr3_nt: TGCGCCAGCAGCTTGCGACAGGGTCGGAACACTGAAGCTTTCTTT
cdr3_aa: CASSLRQGRNTEAFF

clone_size: .
d_call: .
v_call: TRBV7-8
j_call: TRBJ1-1
cdr3_nt: TGTGCCAGCAGCTTGGTTCAGGGTAACACTGAAGCTTTCTTT
cdr3_aa: CASSLVQGNTEAFF

clone_size: .
d_call: .
v_call: TRBV27
j_call: TRBJ2-2
cdr3_nt: TGTGCCAGCAGTTTGGGGGGAGTCACCGGGGAGCTGTTTTTT
cdr3_aa: CASSLGGVTGELFF

clone_size: .
d_call: .
v_call: TRBV19
j_call: TRBJ1-5
cdr3_nt: TGTGCCAGTAACCCGACAGCCAATCAGCCCCAGCATTTT
cdr3_aa: CASNPTANQPQHF

clone_size: once
d_call: TRBD1
v_call: TRBV19
j_call: TRBJ1-2
cdr3_nt: TGTGCCAGTAGTACCTTCCGGGACAGGGTAGTATATGGCTACACCTTC
cdr3_aa: CASSTFRDRVVYGYTF

clone_size: .
d_call: .
v_call: TRBV9
j_call: TRBJ1-1
cdr3_nt: TGTGCCAGCAGCAGGGTGAACACTGAAGCTTTCTTT
cdr3_aa: CASSRVNTEAFF

clone_size: .
d_call: .
v_call: TRBV19
j_call: TRBJ1-1
cdr3_nt: TGTGCCAGTACTCAAGAACAGGAGGACACTGAAGCTTTCTTT
cdr3_aa: CASTQEQEDTEAFF

clone_size: .
d_call: .
v_call: TRBV5-6
j_call: TRBJ2-5
cdr3_nt: TGTGCCAGCAGCTTGGTGGGAGACCAAGAGACCCAGTACTTC
cdr3_aa: CASSLVGDQETQYF

clone_size: .
d_call: .
v_call: TRBV7-9
j_call: TRBJ2-3
cdr3_nt: TGTGCCAGCAGCTTCCCGACAGTAAAAGTTACGCAGTATTTT
cdr3_aa: CASSFPTVKVTQYF

clone_size: .
d_call: TRBD1
v_call: TRBV28
j_call: TRBJ1-2
cdr3_nt: TGTGCCAGCAGTCTCCAGACAGGGAGGGTGTTTGATGGCTACACCTTC
cdr3_aa: CASSLQTGRVFDGYTF

clone_size: .
d_call: TRBD2
v_call: TRBV6-5
j_call: TRBJ2-1
cdr3_nt: TGTGCCAGCAGGTCGACTAGCGGGGGGGGCAATGAGCAGTTCTTC
cdr3_aa: CASRSTSGGGNEQFF

clone_size: .
d_call: .
v_call: TRBV5-5
j_call: TRBJ1-1
cdr3_nt: TGTGCCAGCAGCTTGGGACAGCATAGGGGGGCTTTCTTT
cdr3_aa: CASSLGQHRGAFF

clone_size: .
d_call: .
v_call: TRBV7-9
j_call: TRBJ1-1
cdr3_nt: TGTGCCAGCAGCCCTGAGGCAGGGGTGTCGACTGAAGCTTTCTTT
cdr3_aa: CASSPEAGVSTEAFF

clone_size: .
d_call: .
v_call: TRBV19
j_call: TRBJ1-2
cdr3_nt: TGTGCCAGTAGTATGTGGACTTCCGGGCCTAACTATGGCTACACCTTC
cdr3_aa: CASSMWTSGPNYGYTF

clone_size: .
d_call: .
v_call: TRBV30
j_call: TRBJ2-6
cdr3_nt: TGTGCCTGGAATCACAGGGCTTCTGGGGCCAACGTCCTGACTTTC
cdr3_aa: CAWNHRASGANVLTF

clone_size: .
d_call: .
v_call: TRBV5-1
j_call: TRBJ2-7
cdr3_nt: TGCGCCAGCAGCTTGGCTCTTCTATCTAAGCAGTACTTC
cdr3_aa: CASSLALLSKQYF

clone_size: .
d_call: TRBD1
v_call: TRBV2
j_call: TRBJ1-1
cdr3_nt: TGTGCCAGCAGAGACAGGGTTTCCGCTGAAGCTTTCTTT
cdr3_aa: CASRDRVSAEAFF

clone_size: .
d_call: .
v_call: TRBV7-9
j_call: TRBJ2-1
cdr3_nt: TGTGCCAGCAGCAACCGACAGAATAAGCAGTTCTTC
cdr3_aa: CASSNRQNKQFF

clone_size: .
d_call: TRBD2
v_call: TRBV5-1
j_call: TRBJ2-7
cdr3_nt: TGCGCCAGCAGCTTGCCTAGCGGGGGCCCGGCTGACGAGCAGTACTTC
cdr3_aa: CASSLPSGGPADEQYF

clone_size: .
d_call: .
v_call: TRBV4-1
j_call: TRBJ1-6
cdr3_nt: TGCGCCAGCAGCCAAGAGGTCGGCCGGTCACCCCTCCACTTT
cdr3_aa: CASSQEVGRSPLHF

clone_size: .
d_call: TRBD2
v_call: TRBV11-2
j_call: TRBJ2-3
cdr3_nt: TGTGCCAGCAGCCGGGGGACTAGGACCACAGATACGCAGTATTTT
cdr3_aa: CASSRGTRTTDTQYF

clone_size: .
d_call: TRBD1
v_call: TRBV10-2
j_call: TRBJ1-1
cdr3_nt: TGCGCCAGCAGTGATGGACAGGGGTCGAACACTGAAGCTTTCTTT
cdr3_aa: CASSDGQGSNTEAFF

clone_size: few
d_call: .
v_call: TRBV18
j_call: TRBJ1-3
cdr3_nt: TGTGCCAGCTCTCGGATGGGGACAACGGGAAACACCATATATTTT
cdr3_aa: CASSRMGTTGNTIYF

clone_size: .
d_call: TRBD1
v_call: TRBV19
j_call: TRBJ2-7
cdr3_nt: TGTGCCAGCCGGGACAGGGCCCACGAGCAGTACTTC
cdr3_aa: CASRDRAHEQYF

clone_size: .
d_call: TRBD1
v_call: TRBV6-1
j_call: TRBJ2-7
cdr3_nt: TGTGCCAGCAGTGTGGTTCCCCGGGACAGGGGGCTCTACGAGCAGTACTTC
cdr3_aa: CASSVVPRDRGLYEQYF

clone_size: .
d_call: .
v_call: TRBV6-5
j_call: TRBJ1-5
cdr3_nt: TGTGCCAGCACCCCAGGGATTAATCAGCCCCAGCATTTT
cdr3_aa: CASTPGINQPQHF

clone_size: .
d_call: .
v_call: TRBV29-1
j_call: TRBJ2-3
cdr3_nt: TGCAGCATTTCTTCAGATACGCAGTATTTT
cdr3_aa: CSISSDTQYF

clone_size: .
d_call: .
v_call: TRBV28
j_call: TRBJ1-2
cdr3_nt: TGTGCCAGCAGAAGGGACGCTAACTATGGCTACACCTTC
cdr3_aa: CASRRDANYGYTF

clone_size: .
d_call: TRBD1
v_call: TRBV5-1
j_call: TRBJ2-7
cdr3_nt: TGCGCCAGCAGCTCGGGACAGGTTCACTACGAGCAGTACTTC
cdr3_aa: CASSSGQVHYEQYF

clone_size: .
d_call: .
v_call: TRBV7-9
j_call: TRBJ2-2
cdr3_nt: TGTGCCAGCAGCTTAGCGCGGGGTATGGGCACCGGGGAGCTGTTTTTT
cdr3_aa: CASSLARGMGTGELFF

clone_size: .
d_call: .
v_call: TRBV30
j_call: TRBJ2-2
cdr3_nt: TGTGCCTGGAGCCCCCGGGTCGAGTACACCGGGGAGCTGTTTTTT
cdr3_aa: CAWSPRVEYTGELFF

clone_size: few
d_call: TRBD1
v_call: TRBV14
j_call: TRBJ1-2
cdr3_nt: TGTGCCAGCAGCCAAAGCGCGTACAGGGGACCGATTATGGGGGGCACCTTC
cdr3_aa: CASSQSAYRGPIMGGTF

clone_size: .
d_call: .
v_call: TRBV18
j_call: TRBJ2-2
cdr3_nt: TGTGCCAGCTCACCCCAGGGGGGTGCCAACACCGGGGAGCTGTTTTTT
cdr3_aa: CASSPQGGANTGELFF

clone_size: .
d_call: TRBD2
v_call: TRBV5-1
j_call: TRBJ2-3
cdr3_nt: TGCGCCAGCAGCCAGCACGGGACTAGCGGGGGCTACACAGATACGCAGTATTTT
cdr3_aa: CASSQHGTSGGYTDTQYF

clone_size: .
d_call: TRBD1
v_call: TRBV28
j_call: TRBJ2-7
cdr3_nt: TGTGCCAGCAGTTCGCCCGGGACAGTAATTGTTGGGCAGTACTTC
cdr3_aa: CASSSPGTVIVGQYF